The next 19 T cell receptor beta chains were all read from a single sample in a study of blood T cell repertoires in COVID-19. TCRdb's copy holds only in-frame clones and misses some; the assay was immunoSEQ multiplex PCR. The table lists some 45,000 clones, over 90% of them singletons. The sequencing input was peripheral blood. Receptors were obtained from a man in his 60s with COVID-19, enrolled during active disease.

This sequence joins TRBV9 and TRBJ1-6; maybe TRBD1 (6 bases). Trimming took off 1 base at V and 5 bases at J, with 7 bases between the two ends. The germline V gene encodes CDR1 SGDLS and CDR2 YYNGEE. This CDR3 region has 14 residues. CDR3 sequence reads: CASSVKGDNSPLHF. CDR3 DNA sequence: TGTGCCAGCAGCGTAAAGGGGGATAATTCACCCCTCCACTTT. The entire variable domain, with the rest obtained from reference TRBV9 and TRBJ1-6, is as follows: DSGVTQTPKHLITATGQRVTLRCSPRSGDLSVYWYQQSLDQGLQFLIQYYNGEERAKGNILERFSAQQFPDLHSELNLSSLELGDSALYFCASSVKGDNSPLHFGNGTRLTVT.

The chain couples TRBV6-5 to TRBJ2-3, with TRBD2 matching 12 bases. Germline CDR1 MNHEY, CDR2 SVGAGI. CDR3 length equals 15 residues. Germline trimming cut 6 bases from V and 5 bases from J; bases unmatched to any gene: 6. This chain's CDR3 is CASRRLAGEGDTQYF. In nucleotides, the CDR3 is TGTGCCAGCAGGCGACTAGCGGGAGAAGGAGATACGCAGTATTTT.

The chain joins TRBV7-2 to TRBJ1-4; TRBD1 agrees at 7 bases. Looked up from germline, CDR1 is SGHTA and CDR2 is FQGNSA. The CDR3 contains 14 residues. V trimming: 5 bases; J trimming: 8 bases; junction bases outside the gene matches: 8. The CDR3 reads CASSAALQGEKLFF. CDR3 sequence (DNA): TGTGCCAGCAGCGCGGCACTACAGGGGGAAAAACTGTTTTTT.

The chain joins TRBV5-1 to TRBJ2-2, with 14 bases identical to TRBD2. Germline V gene sequence: CDR1 SGHRS, CDR2 YFSETQ. The trim removed 6 bases at V and 6 bases at J, leaving 4 bases unmatched. The CDR3 is 15 residues long. The CDR3 DNA reads as TGCGCCAGCACCCCGACTAGCGGGAGGGCCGGGGAGCTGTTTTTT. It encodes CASTPTSGRAGELFF.

This clone turned up a few times. The chain couples TRBV4-1 to TRBJ2-5; D might be TRBD2 (6 bases). The CDR3 extends over 17 amino acids. CDR1 MGHRA and CDR2 YSYEKL come from the germline V gene. Between the trimmed V and J ends, which lost 3 bases and 3 bases, there was a span of 20 bases. The CDR3 region is CASSHVERMIAEETQYF. CDR3 DNA sequence: TGCGCCAGCAGCCACGTGGAGCGTATGATAGCGGAAGAGACCCAGTACTTC.

The rearrangement uses TRBV23-1 and TRBJ1-1; D is ambiguous. TRBV23-1 is placed among ORFs of uncertain function. Trimming took 1 base from V and 0 from J, leaving 18 bases between them. This CDR3 spans 18 amino acids. This chain's CDR3 is CASSQLFPQRRVNTEAFF. The CDR3 DNA follows: TGCGCCAGCAGTCAATTATTCCCCCAACGACGGGTGAACACTGAAGCTTTCTTT.

The gene calls are TRBV30 and TRBJ1-3, with 8 bases that match TRBD1. The CDR3 contains 15 residues. Looked up from germline, CDR1 is GTSNPN and CDR2 is SVGIG (reference sequence). Trimming removed 7 bases from V and 6 bases from J; junction bases left unmatched: 14. Written as DNA, the CDR3 is TGTGCCTCTACTGGGCAGGGGGCTCGGGTAAACACCATATATTTT. This sequence encodes CASTGQGARVNTIYF.

This clone was found a few times. The CDR3 DNA follows: TGTGCCAGCAGCGTGGGACAGGGGCGCTATGGCTACACCTTC. This gives the protein CASSVGQGRYGYTF. This sequence joins TRBV7-2 and TRBJ1-2; 10 bases line up with TRBD1. CDR3 size: 14 residues. Trimming took 5 bases from V and 4 from J; bases not matched to a gene: 4. The V gene's germline CDR1 is SGHTA and CDR2 FQGNSA.

V usage is TRBV19 and J usage is TRBJ1-1; the D is unclear. V lost 10 bases to trimming and J lost 0 bases, with 18 bases between them. The CDR3 has 15 residues. The V gene's germline CDR1 is LNHDA and CDR2 SQIVND (reference sequence). The CDR3 sequence is CATQVPGRMNTEAFF. CDR3 nucleotide sequence: TGTGCCACTCAAGTCCCGGGTCGCATGAACACTGAAGCTTTCTTT.

V and J are TRBV4-2 and TRBJ1-5; D might be TRBD1 (6 bases). Germline CDR1 and CDR2: LGHNA and YNFKEQ. Trimming removed 0 bases from V and 5 bases from J, with 17 bases in between. CDR3 length equals 17 residues. CDR3 in DNA: TGTGCCAGCAGCCAAGATTTGGTAGCGGGGGCCCATCAGCCCCAGCATTTT. As protein: CASSQDLVAGAHQPQHF.

The genes are TRBV10-1 and TRBJ1-1; weak D call: TRBD1 (5 bases). This CDR3 region has 14 residues. CDR1 WNHNN and CDR2 SYGVQD come from the germline V gene (reference sequence). V lost 7 bases and J 2 bases, leaving 14 bases between the germline ends. The CDR3 DNA is TGCGCCAGCACCGCCGGGGGACTAAACACTGAAGCTTTCTTT. Protein product: CASTAGGLNTEAFF.

V and J are TRBV2 and TRBJ1-1; possibly TRBD1 for D (6 bases). V dropped 6 bases and J dropped 8 bases, with 16 bases sitting between them. The CDR3 has 13 amino acids. The germline CDR1 and CDR2 sequences are SNHLY and FYNNEI. DNA of the CDR3: TGTGCCAGCAGCGAGGGGGGGAGGGTAGAAGCTTTCTTT. Its protein is CASSEGGRVEAFF.

V usage is TRBV7-9 and J usage is TRBJ2-1, with D unresolved. The CDR3 totals 16 residues. Germline V gene lookup returns CDR1 SEHNR and CDR2 FQNEAQ (reference sequence). V lost 3 bases and J 8 bases, leaving 20 bases between the germline ends. CDR3 protein: CASSFLDSTTPHEQFF. CDR3 DNA: TGTGCCAGCAGCTTTCTTGACTCCACTACCCCCCATGAGCAGTTCTTC.

This chain connects TRBV5-5 to TRBJ2-1; a possible D gene is TRBD1 (6 bases). The CDR3 is 11 residues long. CDR1 is SGHKS, CDR2 YYEKEE, per germline (reference sequence). V lost 7 bases and J 13 bases, leaving 15 bases between the germline ends. CDR3 sequence reads: CASGRQVGQFF. Here the CDR3 DNA reads TGTGCCAGCGGAAGACAGGTGGGACAGTTCTTC.

This clone was seen a few times. The chain uses TRBV15 and TRBJ1-5; D is undetermined. The CDR3 is 16 amino acids. V was cut by 1 base and J by 0 bases, with 10 bases left in between. CDR1 is LNHNV, CDR2 YYDKDF, per germline (reference sequence). CDR3 loop: CATSRVPGNSNQPQHF. As DNA, the CDR3 is TGTGCCACCAGCAGAGTTCCGGGGAATAGCAATCAGCCCCAGCATTTT.

The table lists this clone with a count of one. This rearrangement joins TRBV3-1 (or the pseudogene TRBV3-2) to TRBJ2-5, with 10 bases that match TRBD2. Germline loops: CDR1 LGHDT, CDR2 YNNKEL (reference sequence). Trimming removed 0 bases from V and 5 bases from J; junction bases left unmatched: 9. The CDR3 has 17 residues. In DNA form, the CDR3 reads TGTGCCAGCAGCCAAGATGTTACTAGCGGGGACTTGGAGACCCAGTACTTC. The encoded protein is CASSQDVTSGDLETQYF.

V usage is TRBV30 and J usage is TRBJ2-6; D is undetermined. In germline, CDR1 is GTSNPN, CDR2 SVGIG (reference sequence). Trimming took 2 bases from V and 0 from J, leaving 5 bases between them. The CDR3 is 14 residues long. CDR3 loop: CAWSTYSGANVLTF. For the CDR3, the DNA is TGTGCCTGGAGTACATACTCTGGGGCCAACGTCCTGACTTTC.

The genes are TRBV7-2 and TRBJ2-2; D unresolved. The V and J ends lost 1 base and 5 bases respectively, with 8 bases between them. Germline assignment: CDR1 SGHTA and CDR2 FQGNSA. The CDR3 totals 14 residues. CDR3 protein: CASSLGSSTGELFF. The CDR3 nucleotides are TGTGCCAGCAGCTTAGGGTCCAGTACCGGGGAGCTGTTTTTT. Filled out from reference TRBV7-2 and TRBJ2-2, the complete variable domain reads GAGVSQSPSNKVTEKGKDVELRCDPISGHTALYWYRQSLGQGLEFLIYFQGNSAPDKSGLPSDRFSAERTGGSVSTLTIQRTQQEDSAVYLCASSLGSSTGELFFGEGSRLTVL.

This clone was recorded once. The rearrangement links TRBV29-1 to TRBJ2-2, with D maybe TRBD1 (6 bases). CDR3 length: 13 residues. From germline, CDR1 is SQVTM and CDR2 ANQGSEA. The V end was cut by 5 bases, the J end by 6 bases, with 13 bases between. The CDR3 loop is CSVRPTGSGELFF. The CDR3, as DNA: TGCAGCGTTCGTCCCACAGGGTCCGGGGAGCTGTTTTTT.